These 8 T cell receptor beta chains originate from one sample sequenced in a study of blood T cells in healthy people across ages. PCR was performed a second time for about 7 to 12 cycles using a sample-barcoded 5' primer and a J-beta primer mix. MiXCR, applied by TCRdb to the 5' RACE reads, yields one record per CDR3 protein. The sample holds about 590,000 distinct CDR3 sequences, about 28% seen once. Sequencing input: blood. Receptors originate from a woman older than 75 in good health.

This clonotype was recorded at least ten times. The V gene is TRBV5-1, the J gene TRBJ2-7, with 7 bases aligning to TRBD1. V was clipped by 0 bases and J by 5 bases; unmatched bases: 8. From germline, CDR1 is SGHRS and CDR2 YFSETQ. The CDR3 contains 15 residues. CDR3 amino acids: CASSLESQGVHEQYF. In DNA form, the CDR3 reads TGCGCCAGCAGCTTGGAGTCTCAGGGGGTCCACGAGCAGTACTTC.

With regard to this clonotype: This may be a read error, as it is one base from a much larger clone. This chain joins TRBV6-2 or TRBV6-3 and TRBJ1-4; no reliable D call. The germline gives CDR1 MNHEY, CDR2 SVGEGT. The CDR3 length is 14 residues. For the CDR3, the DNA is TGTACCAGCACCGATTCCGGCCGTAATGAAAAACTGTTTTTT. Amino acid sequence: CTSTDSGRNEKLFF.

This clonotype occurred many times. The CDR3 here is CSVRDGNQPQHF. In DNA form, the CDR3 reads TGCAGCGTTCGGGACGGCAATCAGCCCCAGCATTTT. The chain carries TRBV29-1 and TRBJ1-5, with TRBD1 as a possible D gene (5 bases). This CDR3 is 12 amino acids long. Germline assignment: CDR1 SQVTM and CDR2 ANQGSEA. Trimming removed 5 bases from V and 2 bases from J, with 7 bases in between.

This clonotype was counted only a few times. A read error may be the cause here, since a much bigger clone is one base away. The chain recombines TRBV7-9 with TRBJ2-5; D uncertain. Germline CDR1 reads SEHNR; CDR2 reads FQNEAQ (reference sequence). Trimming left V 6 bases short and J 5 bases short, with 16 bases between. The CDR3 consists of 14 residues. DNA for the CDR3: TGTGCCAGCAGGAGTGCCGGCCCCTTCGAGACCCAGTACTTC. Protein sequence: CASRSAGPFETQYF.

At least ten counts were recorded for this clonotype. V usage is TRBV2 and J usage is TRBJ2-5, with TRBD1 matching 11 bases. The germline CDR1 and CDR2 sequences are SNHLY and FYNNEI. This CDR3 is 15 amino acids long. J was trimmed by 6 bases and V by 2 bases; bases with no gene match: 5. The CDR3 sequence: CASSERGQGAKTQYF. The DNA for the CDR3 is TGTGCCAGCAGTGAACGAGGACAGGGGGCGAAGACCCAGTACTTC. The whole variable domain, filled in from reference TRBV2 and TRBJ2-5, reads EPEVTQTPSHQVTQMGQEVILRCVPISNHLYFYWYRQILGQKVEFLVSFYNNEISEKSEIFDDQFSVERPDGSNFTLKIRSTKLEDSAMYFCASSERGQGAKTQYFGPGTRLLVL.

This clonotype was counted only a few times. The V call is TRBV11-2, the J call TRBJ1-1; the match to TRBD1 covers 7 bases. Trimming cost V 5 bases and J 4 bases; bases outside gene matches: 4. The CDR3 extends over 13 amino acids. In germline, CDR1 is SGHAT, CDR2 FQNNGV. For the CDR3, the DNA is TGTGCCAGCAGCCTGGACAGGCGCACTGAAGCTTTCTTT. Its translation: CASSLDRRTEAFF.

This clonotype has a count of ten or more. This chain uses TRBV20-1 with TRBJ2-7; D is unresolved. CDR1 DFQATT and CDR2 SNEGSKA come from the germline V gene (reference sequence). The CDR3 consists of 15 residues. Trimming removed 3 bases at V and 2 bases at J, with 17 bases between. Written as DNA, the CDR3 is TGCAGTGCTAGGTCCTTTGGCGGCTTCCCCTACGAGCAGTACTTC. Amino acids: CSARSFGGFPYEQYF.

This clonotype has a count of ten or more. The CDR3 here is CASSPNGGYGYTF. The CDR3 DNA is TGTGCCAGCAGCCCCAACGGGGGTTATGGCTACACCTTC. The V and J genes are TRBV7-9 and TRBJ1-2; tentatively, D is TRBD1 (5 bases). Germline CDR1 and CDR2: SEHNR and FQNEAQ (reference sequence). V was pared by 5 bases and J by 5 bases, with 12 bases between. This CDR3 contains 13 residues.